One T cell receptor (beta chain) is described in this entry. Its specific antigen is unknown. Base qualities are not recorded, but no much larger clone differs from it by a single base. The sample comes from a study of graft-versus-host responses after intestinal transplantation (dated by TCRdb to the early 2020s). Concerning the study at large: Multivisceral, liver-intestinal, or isolated intestinal transplants were received by the recipients. Every recipient was given anti-thymocyte globulin induction, then maintenance tacrolimus and steroids for roughly 3 years. Bulk TCR-beta CDR3 sequencing was used to track graft-versus-host and host-versus-graft alloreactive T cell clones in the graft, circulation and bone marrow after intestinal transplantation. Alloreactive clones were identified by sequencing pre-transplant mixed lymphocyte reaction products and comparing these products with unstimulated pre-transplant donor and recipient T cells. The cohort enrolled approximately 24 intestinal transplant recipients, one of whom was a retransplant, and a few patients without pretransplant specimens were excluded. Donor T cell macrochimerism was defined as a peak of at least 4% donor T cells among recipient peripheral blood mononuclear cells. Instead of going to the commercial service, samples from a few later patients were sequenced in-house on an Illumina MiSeq and processed with MiXCR.

The paper as a whole reports these results and caveats: The relatively low number and heterogeneity of intestinal transplant patients limited the conclusions. High GvH to HvG T cell clonal ratios were observed in the allografts of patients with donor T cell macrochimerism. GvH clones were found in recipient bone marrow, and some of the GvH clones appeared earlier in ileal mucosa or blood, which is consistent with an intestinal mucosal origin. Peak levels of circulating GvH clones were associated with declines in HvG clones early after transplant.

This specimen's time point label, interpreted: cells obtained before transplantation from donor or recipient. CD3+CD4+ and CD3+CD8+ populations were FACS-sorted from unstimulated pre-transplant donor and recipient cells taken from spleen or lymph nodes. Library generation was performed with the immunoSEQ multiplex PCR assay. For most patients, genomic DNA was isolated with the Qiagen DNeasy Blood and Tissue Kit and shipped frozen to Adaptive Biotechnologies for TCR sequencing. Adaptive Biotechnologies carried out high-throughput TCR-beta CDR3 sequencing of genomic DNA for most patients. In the authors' own workflow: TCR sequencing data were retrieved from Adaptive's ImmunoSEQ software for around 19 patients, whereas a few other patients were processed with MiXCR and VDJtools. To correct CD4 versus CD8 sorting errors, sequences present in both subsets at a frequency ratio below 5:1 were removed. CDR3 nucleotide sequences shared by donor and recipient were removed because the origin of these sequences could not be assigned. Alloreactive clones required at least 2-fold expansion over unstimulated cells and minimum CFSE-low frequency of 0.002% (template counts) or 0.001% (read counts). A clone was considered mappable if detected in the sequenced pre-transplant spleen, lymph node, or MLR CFSE-low populations of the donor or recipient. The cumulative frequency of alloreactive clones was calculated as a percentage of all sequences, weighted by copy number. As stored in TCRdb, this immuneACCESS dataset retains in-frame rearrangements with V and J assigned. A fraction of the clones does not appear; measured against another copy, unresolved V genes explain less than half of the discrepancy, and the remainder lacks a known reason. The DNA gave D and trimming, while V, J and clone size come from that table. For this sample the table gives 50,000 to 60,000 clones, of which about 93% were detected only once. Over 2% of the sample is in the top ten clones.

Trimming removed 3 bases from V and 7 bases from J, leaving 15 bases between the germline ends. Reading the germline V gene (reference sequence) gives CDR1 LNHNV and CDR2 YYDKDF. The CDR3 starts with the cysteine, ends with the phenylalanine, and has 15 residues. The only DNA kept is the CDR3, 45 bases in frame from the first base. The sequence was collected from a human donor who was the organ donor for an intestinal transplant. The sample was unstimulated CD4+ T cells sorted from spleen or lymph node cells, taken before transplant. The chain links TRBV15 with TRBJ1-4; a tentative D call is TRBD1 (6 bases match). The sequenced DNA: TGTGCCACCAGCAGCGAGGGGGGGCGCGGTGAAAAACTGTTTTTT. This yields the protein CATSSEGGRGEKLFF.